What follows is one T cell receptor beta chain and its context. Its antigen has not been determined. No much larger clonotype is one base removed from it; base qualities were not supplied. The method behind the library was 5' RACE. The run used an Illumina HiSeq 2500. A second PCR of 7 to 11 cycles was performed with a sample-barcoded 5' primer and a J-beta primer mix. A unique molecular identifier was introduced onto each TCR beta cDNA molecule by a template-switch 5' adaptor carrying 12 random nucleotides. Each sample yielded at least 2.5 million CDR3-containing paired-end reads. First-strand cDNA was synthesized from all RNA with the Mint cDNA synthesis kit, primed by a TRBC-specific oligonucleotide. All cDNA was treated with uracil-DNA glycosylase and then went through a first 18-cycle PCR with the universal primers M1SS and BC2_uni_R. Concerning the study's data processing: For normalization, 1 million high-quality reads, each with a distinct molecular identifier, were randomly selected from each sample. Reads sharing molecular identifiers were discarded rather than binned into consensus sequences. CDR3 identification, clonotype clustering and error correction used MiTCR with a Q25 quality threshold and the strictest error-elimination algorithm. A nonparametric unseen species model using Euler transformation provided a lower-bound estimate of total TCR beta diversity. The public sequencing data were trimmed at Q25 with fastp and processed into clonotypes with MiXCR by TCRdb, which kept only in-frame beta chains. Each CDR3 protein appears once, grouped with its most common genes and DNA. Here the V and J calls rest on TCRdb's processing, not on the authors' analysis. In all, the sample holds 550,000 to 650,000 distinct CDR3 sequences, and around a quarter of those were seen once. The ten largest clones take up approximately 3.7% of the sample.

Reading the germline V gene gives CDR1 SGHAT and CDR2 FQNNGV. There are 18 amino acids in the CDR3, from cysteine to phenylalanine inclusive. The only DNA kept is the CDR3, 54 bases in frame from the first base. The sample is drawn from a study of blood T cells in healthy people across ages (dated by TCRdb to the mid-2010s). Regarding the study in general: In model experiments, template switching captured roughly one uniquely barcoded TCR beta cDNA molecule for every two T cells. To track age-related changes in TCR beta repertoire diversity, the study relied on deep sequencing normalized with unique cDNA molecular identifiers. The study analyzed two additional independent replicas of 1 million unique cDNA reads from the same blood draw for two donors, one aged 18 to 29 and one aged 80 or older. Donors were grouped into four age groups: young (average approximately 15 years), middle-aged (around 39), aged (around 60) and long-lived (about 90). Paper-wide results and their limitations: As age increased, observed TCR beta diversity per million T cells dropped in a roughly linear way, and a significant reduction was already evident by age roughly 36. Total diversity estimates from one million sequenced T cells were considered lower bounds and underestimates. Donor CMV infection status was unknown, potentially confounding age-related changes in expanded clonotypes. Because profiling used bulk unsorted PBMCs, naive and antigen-experienced compartments could not be compared conclusively. There was a strong correlation between observed TCR beta diversity and the percentage of naive T cells measured by flow cytometry. Compared with the aged group, the long-lived group had more naive CD4+ T cells, fewer expanded clones and increased TCR diversity, a pattern suggesting age selection.

Donors were 35 to 40 systemically healthy Caucasian individuals from Russia aged roughly 6 to 90 years. Approximately 9.3 milliliters of peripheral blood were drawn from each donor into EDTA-treated Vacutainer tubes. Ficoll-Paque density-gradient centrifugation was used to isolate PBMCs, with at least 6 million per sample. Total RNA was extracted from PBMCs with Trizol reagent, with at least 6 micrograms obtained per sample. For every donor, flow cytometry on a PBMC aliquot measured the percentage of naive CD45RAhigh/CD27high T cells. These records were also assigned to another study, of T cells of mothers and their children. That second publication adds: Nine systemically healthy Caucasian individuals served as donors, namely three mothers together with their six children. cDNA synthesis used all of the extracted RNA, with about 1.5 ug of RNA in each 15 ul reaction. Sample barcodes and 2-4 random nucleotides were added via the M1S primer in the second PCR. Over 8 million TCR beta CDR3 reads came from each mother, compared with millions of reads from each child. TCR recombination output is similarly shaped by thymic selection in related and unrelated pairs, with a minor effect exerted by inherited differences. Related mother-child pairs always showed normalized repertoire overlap that was slightly higher than in unrelated mother-child pairs, though the difference was never significant. With a sensitivity of about 100 clones per million clonotypes, no persistent microchimeric T cell clones were detected. The study used deep NGS to compare TCR beta repertoires of mothers and children, seeking features distinguishing related mother-child pairs from unrelated individuals. Mothers averaged roughly 40 +/- 4 years of age and children averaged around 10 +/- 4 years. After adapter ligation was performed with NEBNext reagents, the libraries were sequenced on an Illumina HiSeq 2000 with 100+100 nt paired-end reads. To prevent cross-contamination, the mother and child libraries were prepared a month apart and were sequenced in separate runs. Between roughly 450,000 and 2,000,000 distinct TCR beta clonotypes were identified per donor. Naive TCR beta clonotypes were estimated from low-frequency clonotypes matched to each donor's FACS-determined naive share, without sorting.

Here the chain combines TRBV11-2 and TRBJ2-5, with TRBD2 identical over 10 junction bases. The J call may be faulty, since TRBJ2-1 better matches the DNA end. Material: blood. The clonotype was recovered from a boy aged 2 to 9 in good health. The CDR3 is CASSLDLNRASGGGEQFF. In nucleotides, the sequence is TGTGCCAGCAGCTTAGACCTTAACCGGGCTAGCGGGGGCGGTGAGCAGTTCTTC.